This T cell receptor (beta chain) was sequenced for a study of blood T cell repertoires in COVID-19. This CDR3 has 12 residues. Germline CDR1 is SNHLY and CDR2 is FYNNEI. V lost 4 bases and J 7 bases, leaving 10 bases between the germline ends. Only in-frame clones appear in the TCRdb table, and some are missing; sequencing was by immunoSEQ multiplex PCR. The data show more than 70,000 clones, more than 80% seen once. The chain combines TRBV2 with TRBJ1-2, with D unclear. The TCR was taken from a woman aged 65 to 85 with acute or convalescent COVID-19. Sequences were obtained from peripheral blood. CDR3: CASSARGSGYTF. The CDR3 nucleotides are TGTGCCAGCAGTGCTCGGGGTTCTGGCTACACCTTC.